This TCR beta chain was captured in a study of human T cells and chemical hapten exposure. Study-wide results and caveats: High-frequency TCRs, those above 1 in 1000, stayed the same after DPC sensitization.

V was pared by 3 bases and J by 2 bases, with 1 base of the junction left unmatched. This CDR3 has 14 amino acids. Germline CDR1 SNHLY, CDR2 FYNNEI. Study processing details: Counting gave a median of roughly 100,000 TCRs per sample, with values ranging from 23,224 to 690,600. TCRdb re-analysed the RACE reads in MiXCR, keeping a single row per CDR3 protein. The V and J calls, along with clone size, are taken from TCRdb and not from the paper's own processing. The sample shows some 180,000 distinct CDR3 sequences, more than 20% of them seen only once. Described time point: patch test 1, 2 weeks after DPC sensitization. Noted treatment: therapeutic diphenylcyclopropenone sensitization with weekly scalp DPC. This clonotype was observed a few times. Its antigen is undetermined.

The rearrangement links TRBV2 to TRBJ2-1; the match to TRBD2 covers 7 bases. Here the sequenced sample was whole blood, taken in connection with sensitization to the hapten diphenylcyclopropenone (DPC). The TCR was taken from a woman in her 50s with alopecia areata. Some clones in this sample may be carry-over from other donors' samples. CDR3 residues: CASSEAGAYNEQFF. The CDR3 region has the DNA TGTGCCAGCAGTGAGGCGGGGGCCTACAATGAGCAGTTCTTC.